Following are 18 T cell receptor beta chains from one sample sequenced in a study of cytomegalovirus exposure and HLA in healthy donors. Libraries were prepared by immunoSEQ multiplex PCR; TCRdb keeps only in-frame clonotypes and omits some of them. The sample yields tens of thousands of clones, just over 90% seen once. Sequenced: PBMCs. Source of these receptors: a woman aged 18-29 years in good health and CMV-seronegative.

The chain couples TRBV15 to TRBJ1-1, with D possibly matching TRBD1 (5 bases). The germline gives CDR1 LNHNV, CDR2 YYDKDF (reference sequence). The CDR3 is made up of 15 amino acids. V was pared by 5 bases and J by 1 base, with 14 bases between. In DNA, the CDR3 is TGTGCCACCAGCCTTGACGGGGGTGGGAACACTGAAGCTTTCTTT. Its translation is CATSLDGGGNTEAFF.

The chain employs TRBV2 and TRBJ1-5; the D gene is possibly TRBD1 (6 bases). The V end was cut by 3 bases, the J end by 2 bases, with 11 bases between. This CDR3 is 15 amino acids long. Germline values: CDR1 SNHLY, CDR2 FYNNEI. The CDR3: CASSDRGARNQPQHF. The CDR3 DNA is TGTGCCAGCAGTGATCGGGGGGCCCGCAATCAGCCCCAGCATTTT.

The V gene is TRBV7-9, the J gene TRBJ2-7, with 7 bases identical to TRBD2. J gave up 3 bases and V 1 base, and 3 bases lay outside the gene matches. The CDR3 totals 14 residues. CDR1 and CDR2 (germline): SEHNR, FQNEAQ (reference sequence). CDR3 loop: CASSLVGGDYEQYF. Here the CDR3 DNA reads TGTGCCAGCAGCTTAGTGGGGGGGGACTACGAGCAGTACTTC. Full variable domain (remainder filled in from reference TRBV7-9 and TRBJ2-7): DTGVSQNPRHKITKRGQNVTFRCDPISEHNRLYWYRQTLGQGPEFLTYFQNEAQLEKSRLLSDRFSAERPKGSFSTLEIQRTEQGDSAMYLCASSLVGGDYEQYFGPGTRLTVT.

The V call is TRBV27, the J call TRBJ1-2; D possibly corresponds to TRBD1 (6 bases). V was trimmed by 4 bases and J by 7 bases, leaving 16 bases between them. This CDR3 has 14 residues. The germline V gene has CDR1 MNHEY and CDR2 SMNVEV (reference sequence). CDR3 residues: CASSYSGGGSGYTF. The CDR3 nucleotides are TGTGCCAGCAGTTATTCCGGGGGGGGCAGTGGCTACACCTTC.

J is TRBJ1-4 and V is TRBV20-1; D remains ambiguous. The V end was cut by 4 bases, the J end by 7 bases, with 7 bases between. The germline CDR1 and CDR2 sequences are DFQATT and SNEGSKA (reference sequence). The CDR3 is 11 amino acids. The CDR3 is CSAILAEKLFF. The CDR3, as DNA: TGCAGTGCTATCCTGGCTGAAAAACTGTTTTTT.

This clone showed up just a few times. The gene calls are TRBV12-5 and TRBJ1-5; 7 bases are a match to TRBD1. The junction had 4 bases not matched to a gene; V was cut back by 6 bases and J by 2 bases. Germline CDR1 reads LGHNT; CDR2 reads FRNRAP. The CDR3 length is 14 residues. The CDR3 spells CASGPGQGNQPQHF. The CDR3 region has the DNA TGTGCTAGTGGCCCAGGACAGGGCAATCAGCCCCAGCATTTT.

The genes are TRBV6-4 and TRBJ2-1; TRBD1 aligns across 8 bases. Looked up from germline, CDR1 is MRHNA and CDR2 is SNTAGT. V trimming: 5 bases; J trimming: 6 bases; junction bases outside the gene matches: 6. The CDR3 totals 14 residues. CDR3 residues: CASSPGQGSNEQFF. CDR3 DNA: TGTGCCAGCAGTCCCGGACAGGGAAGCAATGAGCAGTTCTTC.

The chain links TRBV27 to TRBJ2-1; 10 nucleotides match TRBD2. Germline V gene lookup returns CDR1 MNHEY and CDR2 SMNVEV (reference sequence). The V segment lost 4 bases and the J segment 3 bases; nucleotides outside the gene matches: 9. The CDR3 is made up of 17 amino acids. The CDR3 DNA reads as TGTGCCAGCAGTTATCTAGCGGGGGCGCCAGTCTACAATGAGCAGTTCTTC. Protein product: CASSYLAGAPVYNEQFF.

The V and J genes are TRBV5-1 and TRBJ1-2, with 9 bases lining up with TRBD1. Germline CDR1 SGHRS, CDR2 YFSETQ. With 0 bases clipped from V and 8 bases from J, the junction kept 2 bases outside the gene matches. This CDR3 has 13 residues. This CDR3 is CASSLDRGRGYTF. In DNA, the CDR3 is TGCGCCAGCAGCTTGGACAGGGGGCGCGGCTACACCTTC. The full variable domain, rest sourced from reference TRBV5-1 and TRBJ1-2, is KAGVTQTPRYLIKTRGQQVTLSCSPISGHRSVSWYQQTPGQGLQFLFEYFSETQRNKGNFPGRFSGRQFSNSRSEMNVSTLELGDSALYLCASSLDRGRGYTFGSGTRLTVV.

This sequence joins TRBV4-1 and TRBJ2-5; 9 positions match TRBD1. The CDR3 is made up of 16 amino acids. V lost 0 bases and J lost 5; bases outside the gene matches: 7. Germline-derived CDR1 and CDR2 are MGHRA and YSYEKL. The CDR3 sequence: CASSQDQGTGWETQYF. The CDR3 DNA reads as TGCGCCAGCAGCCAAGATCAGGGGACAGGGTGGGAGACCCAGTACTTC.

This sequence joins TRBV6-1 and TRBJ2-4; the D gene is possibly TRBD2 (5 bases). Germline V gene data show CDR1 as MNHNS and CDR2 as SASEGT. Deletions cut 8 bases from V and 5 bases from J, with 16 bases between. CDR3 length equals 14 residues. The CDR3: CASRTGISQNIQYF. The CDR3 nucleotides are TGTGCCAGCCGGACGGGAATTAGCCAAAACATTCAGTACTTC.

This clone was recorded only once. This chain connects TRBV10-3 to TRBJ2-7; D might be TRBD2 (6 bases). Trimming took off 3 bases at V and 2 bases at J, with 11 bases between the two ends. The length of the CDR3 is 14 residues. Looked up from germline, CDR1 is ENHRY and CDR2 is SYGVKD. The CDR3 protein is CAISDSGPTYEQYF. For the CDR3, the DNA is TGTGCCATCAGTGACAGCGGGCCCACCTACGAGCAGTACTTC.

The chain combines TRBV21-1 with TRBJ2-1; the table's TRBD2 call for D was not verified on the DNA. TRBV21-1 is reported as a pseudogene. The length of the CDR3 is 9 residues. This CDR3 reads CARTASWFF. The CDR3 nucleotides read TGTGCCAGGACGGCTAGCTGGTTCTTC.

A single count supports this clone. This chain uses TRBV6-1 with TRBJ1-1; TRBD1 matches at 7 bases. V lost 5 bases, J lost 1 base, and 1 base stayed unmatched. This CDR3 is built from 13 residues. The V gene's germline CDR1 is MNHNS and CDR2 SASEGT. For the CDR3, the DNA is TGTGCCAGCAGTAACAGGGGGAACACTGAAGCTTTCTTT. It encodes CASSNRGNTEAFF.

The gene calls are TRBV4-1 and TRBJ1-3; D unclear. The germline V gene encodes CDR1 MGHRA and CDR2 YSYEKL. Between the trimmed V and J ends, which lost 1 base and 3 bases, there was a span of 10 bases. This CDR3 region has 15 residues. The chain's CDR3 is CASSQASLRGNTIYF. CDR3 nucleotide sequence: TGCGCCAGCAGCCAAGCGTCCCTCCGTGGAAACACCATATATTTT.

The chain uses TRBV15 and TRBJ2-7; 7 positions agree with TRBD1. Germline loops: CDR1 LNHNV, CDR2 YYDKDF (reference sequence). The V and J ends lost 0 bases and 6 bases, in that order; junction bases with no gene match: 5. This CDR3 region has 14 residues. The CDR3 DNA follows: TGTGCCACCAGCAGAGATCCGACAGGGAGCGAGCAGTACTTC. Protein: CATSRDPTGSEQYF.

The gene calls are TRBV27 and TRBJ1-2; TRBD1 matches 9 bases. This CDR3 contains 20 residues. Germline lookup yields CDR1 MNHEY and CDR2 SMNVEV (reference sequence). V gave up 0 bases and J gave up 4 bases; unmatched junction bases: 18. The CDR3, as DNA: TGTGCCAGCAGTTTATCTTTCAGCGGGGACAGGGCTGATTTCGGCTATGGCTACACCTTC. Amino acids: CASSLSFSGDRADFGYGYTF.

The chain employs TRBV2 and TRBJ2-5; D is unresolved. This CDR3 is built from 13 residues. Trimming left V 4 bases short and J 1 base short, with 7 bases between. Germline V gene lookup returns CDR1 SNHLY and CDR2 FYNNEI. CDR3 sequence: CASSAIFQETQYF. The CDR3 nucleotides are TGTGCCAGCAGTGCTATTTTCCAAGAGACCCAGTACTTC.